The 9 T cell receptor beta chains reported below all come from one sample, sequenced in a study of cytomegalovirus exposure and HLA in healthy donors. Amplification used 60 Vbeta primers and 13 Jbeta primers. Only in-frame clones appear in the TCRdb table, and some are missing; sequencing was by immunoSEQ multiplex PCR. The sample consists of about 140,000 clones, around 80% of them appearing once. The sequenced sample consisted of PBMCs. Every receptor here comes from a man aged 18 to 30 in good health and CMV-seropositive.

The chain uses TRBV4-1 and TRBJ1-2, with TRBD1 as a possible D gene (5 bases). Germline values: CDR1 MGHRA, CDR2 YSYEKL. The CDR3 sequence is 14 residues long. The V gene lost 2 bases and the J gene lost 0 bases, with 7 bases spanning the gap. The CDR3, as DNA: TGCGCCAGCAGCCAAAGACAGACTAACTATGGCTACACCTTC. Amino acids: CASSQRQTNYGYTF.

The V and J genes are TRBV2 and TRBJ2-1, with 8 bases aligning to TRBD1. CDR3 length: 15 residues. The ends lost 6 bases at V and 7 bases at J; junction bases unmatched: 11. The germline gives CDR1 SNHLY, CDR2 FYNNEI. The CDR3 DNA follows: TGTGCCAGCAGGGTGCGGACAGGGCAGGGGAATGAGCAGTTCTTC. Protein product: CASRVRTGQGNEQFF.

This clone was counted only a few times. V usage is TRBV28 and J usage is TRBJ2-7, with 7 bases lining up with TRBD1. Trimming removed 3 bases from V and 3 bases from J; junction bases left unmatched: 11. Germline V CDR1 and CDR2: MDHEN, SYDVKM. The CDR3 runs to 16 residues. CDR3 region: CASSFPGGAGRYEQYF. The CDR3 DNA follows: TGTGCCAGCAGTTTCCCAGGGGGTGCGGGTCGCTACGAGCAGTACTTC.

This chain links TRBV28 with TRBJ2-5; D remains unclear. CDR1 and CDR2 from the germline V gene are MDHEN and SYDVKM. V was pared by 6 bases and J by 2 bases, with 13 bases between. The length of the CDR3 is 14 residues. The CDR3 reads CASSVAFSQETQYF. The CDR3 bases are TGTGCCAGCAGCGTGGCTTTCTCTCAAGAGACCCAGTACTTC.

V and J are TRBV18 and TRBJ1-1; no definite D call. Trimming removed 2 bases at V and 5 bases at J, with 9 bases between. This CDR3 spans 13 amino acids. Germline-derived CDR1 and CDR2 are KGHSH and LQKENI. CDR3 region: CASSPATTTEAFF. In DNA, the CDR3 is TGTGCCAGCTCACCAGCCACCACAACTGAAGCTTTCTTT.

The genes are TRBV6-4 and TRBJ2-5, with 10 positions matching TRBD2. This CDR3 spans 14 amino acids. Germline CDR1 reads MRHNA; CDR2 reads SNTAGT. V shed 6 bases and J 5 bases; nucleotides not matched to a gene: 6. CDR3 nucleotides: TGTGCCAGCAGAAAGCGGGAGGGCCCGGAGACCCAGTACTTC. It encodes CASRKREGPETQYF.

This chain uses TRBV29-1 with TRBJ1-2; D perhaps matches TRBD1 (5 bases). Germline assignment: CDR1 SQVTM and CDR2 ANQGSEA. Deletions cut 7 bases from V and 0 bases from J, with 12 bases between. The CDR3 length is 13 residues. The CDR3, as DNA: TGCAGCGCTGACCTAGGGGCTAACTATGGCTACACCTTC. Translation: CSADLGANYGYTF.

This clone was recorded only once. The rearrangement joins TRBV9 to TRBJ2-3; perhaps TRBD2 as D (5 bases). Looked up from germline, CDR1 is SGDLS and CDR2 is YYNGEE. The CDR3 is 14 amino acids. The germline V and J ends were trimmed by 1 base and 5 bases, with 11 bases remaining between them. CDR3 coding DNA: TGTGCCAGCAGCGTACTAGCCTCTAGAGATACGCAGTATTTT. Translation gives CASSVLASRDTQYF. The full variable domain, in which reference TRBV9 and TRBJ2-3 provide the parts outside the CDR3, is DSGVTQTPKHLITATGQRVTLRCSPRSGDLSVYWYQQSLDQGLQFLIQYYNGEERAKGNILERFSAQQFPDLHSELNLSSLELGDSALYFCASSVLASRDTQYFGPGTRLTVL.

The chain joins TRBV2 to TRBJ2-2; tentative D call: TRBD2 (6 bases). The ends were cut back, 7 bases at V and 8 bases at J, with 14 bases in the middle. From germline, CDR1 is SNHLY and CDR2 FYNNEI. The CDR3 loop spans 13 amino acids. CDR3 in amino acids: CASTNGGRGELFF. The CDR3 DNA is TGTGCCAGCACCAATGGGGGGAGAGGGGAGCTGTTTTTT.